This TCR beta chain is from a study of T cells in Graves' hyperthyroidism and ophthalmopathy. RNA transcripts were the template for amplifying TCR beta CDR3 regions. Initially, a first-round RT-PCR of the TCR CDR3 employed the HTBI primer set. MiXCR, applied by TCRdb to the multiplex PCR reads, yields one record per CDR3 protein. The table has approximately 490,000 distinct CDR3 sequences, roughly 22% seen once. CDR3 length: 15 residues. The V and J ends lost 11 bases and 7 bases, in that order; junction bases with no gene match: 12. Germline CDR1 reads SNHLY; CDR2 reads FYNNEI. This clonotype was seen a few times.

This chain joins TRBV2 and TRBJ2-1, with 12 bases identical to TRBD2. The receptor comes from a woman in her 70s with Graves' ophthalmopathy. Material for sequencing was blood. The CDR3, as DNA: TGTGCCGGAAAGGCGACTAGCGGGAGCCGTAATGAGCAGTTCTTC. Its translation: CAGKATSGSRNEQFF.